Listed below are T cell receptor beta chains from one sample, sequenced in a study of blood T cell repertoires in COVID-19. Sequenced by immunoSEQ multiplex PCR; TCRdb stores in-frame clones only, minus some. Found here are some 120,000 clones, 90% of them singletons; the top ten hold 1.8%. Sequencing was performed on peripheral blood. Receptors originate from a human donor with active COVID-19. The donor label of this sample is uncertain. Both conserved end residues are part of each CDR3. The order of the fields is V gene, clone size, D gene, J gene, CDR3 DNA, CDR3 protein. The D gene is left open where the match is weak. The size of a clone is reported for some rows only, either as once, few or many, or as a class for expanded clones.

>TRBV18|NA|TRBD2|TRBJ2-3
TGTGCCAGCTCACCCGGACTAGCAACAGATACGCAGTATTTT
CASSPGLATDTQYF
>TRBV6-5|NA|NA|TRBJ2-5
TGTGCCAGCAGCCAGGGATACCAAGAGACCCAGTACTTC
CASSQGYQETQYF
>TRBV14|NA|TRBD2|TRBJ2-4
TGTGCCAGCAGCCAAGATTTAGCGGGGGCCCAGTACTTC
CASSQDLAGAQYF
>TRBV7-9|NA|NA|TRBJ2-5
TGTGCCAGCAGCTTAGGTCAGGGCCTCCAAGAGACCCAGTACTTC
CASSLGQGLQETQYF
>TRBV19|NA|TRBD2|TRBJ2-3
TGTGCCAGTAGTTTACTAGCGGTAGGGGATACGCAGTATTTT
CASSLLAVGDTQYF
>TRBV29-1|NA|NA|TRBJ1-2
TGCAGCGTTTTTGGGCCCCGCGGCTACACCTTC
CSVFGPRGYTF
>TRBV21-1|NA|NA|TRBJ1-5
TGTGCCAGCAGCAAAGTAGGCGGCAGGGTTGGGTTGCCCGGGCGGCCCCAGCATTTT
CASSKVGGRVGLPGRPQHF
>TRBV5-1|NA|TRBD2|TRBJ2-5
TGCGCCAGCAGCTTGCTAGCGGGGGGGCTTCAAGAGACCCAGTACTTC
CASSLLAGGLQETQYF
>TRBV28|NA|TRBD1|TRBJ1-2
TGTGCCAGCAGTCTATACAGGGGGGGCTTTGGCTACACCTTC
CASSLYRGGFGYTF
>TRBV2|NA|TRBD2|TRBJ2-7
TGTGCCAGCAGGGCCGGGACTACTTTATACGAGCAGTACTTC
CASRAGTTLYEQYF
>TRBV28|NA|NA|TRBJ1-2
TGTGCCAGCAGCGAGGCGGTCCATGGCTACACCTTC
CASSEAVHGYTF
>TRBV18|NA|NA|TRBJ1-1
TGTGCCAGCTCCTCGACTGACCGATATCAGTGGGAAGCTTTCTTT
CASSSTDRYQWEAFF
>TRBV19|NA|TRBD1|TRBJ1-2
TGTGCCAGTAGTGGATTCGGGACAGGGGCCGATCTCTATGGCTACACCTTC
CASSGFGTGADLYGYTF
>TRBV6-5|NA|NA|TRBJ1-2
TGTGCCAGCAGTTATGACTTTATTAGTAACTATGGCTACACCTTC
CASSYDFISNYGYTF
>TRBV10-3|NA|TRBD1|TRBJ1-4
TGTGCCATCAATAGGGACAGGGATGAAAAACTGTTTTTT
CAINRDRDEKLFF
>TRBV5-7|NA|TRBD2|TRBJ2-5
TGTGCCAGCAGCTCGGGGGGGCGGGAGACCCAGTACTTC
CASSSGGRETQYF
>TRBV30|NA|TRBD1|TRBJ2-7
TGTGCCTGGACTGAGAGGGGACAGGCAGTCTACGAGCAGTACTTC
CAWTERGQAVYEQYF
>TRBV2|NA|TRBD1|TRBJ2-7
TGTGCCAGCAGAAGACAGGGCTCCTACGAGCAGTACTTC
CASRRQGSYEQYF
>TRBV7-2|once|TRBD1|TRBJ1-2
TGTGCCAGCAGCTTAGGGAAGGGGGCGCGAAATGGCTACACCTTC
CASSLGKGARNGYTF
>TRBV5-1|NA|NA|TRBJ2-7
TGCGCCAGCAGCTTAGGTAGCGGTATCGAGCAGTACTTC
CASSLGSGIEQYF
>TRBV15|NA|NA|TRBJ1-6
TGTGCCACCAGCAGAGATGCGGGGGCCAGATCACCCCTCCACTTT
CATSRDAGARSPLHF
>TRBV11-2|NA|TRBD2|TRBJ2-3
TGTGCCAGCAATAGAGCGGGGGGCACGGATACGCAGTATTTT
CASNRAGGTDTQYF
>TRBV19|NA|NA|TRBJ1-4
TGTGCCAGTAGCGGACGGGGGGCCACTAATGAAAAACTGTTTTTT
CASSGRGATNEKLFF
>TRBV12-2|NA|NA|TRBJ1-5
TGTGCAAGTCGCTTAGTTTACAGGGGCCGCCGGCGGGATCAGCCCCAGCATTTT
CASRLVYRGRRRDQPQHF
>TRBV2|NA|NA|TRBJ1-3
TGTGCCAGCGAACAGGGCGGGGGTAACACCATATATTTT
CASEQGGGNTIYF
>TRBV6-2/TRBV6-3|NA|NA|TRBJ2-5
TGTGCCAGCAGCCCAACGGGGCCGGGAGCTGGGGCCCAGTACTTC
CASSPTGPGAGAQYF
>TRBV9|NA|NA|TRBJ1-2
TGTGCCAGCAGCGGAGGGAGGGGGAGTTTAGATGGCTACACCTTC
CASSGGRGSLDGYTF
>TRBV18|NA|TRBD1|TRBJ1-2
TGTGCCAGCTCACCTGCGACAGGGAGTTCCGGCTACACCTTC
CASSPATGSSGYTF
>TRBV4-1|NA|NA|TRBJ2-7
TGCGCCGGCAGCCAGGGACAAAACTACGAGCAGTACTTC
CAGSQGQNYEQYF
>TRBV7-3|NA|TRBD2|TRBJ2-5
TGTGCCAGCAGCTTAACTAGCGGGGGGGCGGAGACCCAGTACTTC
CASSLTSGGAETQYF
>TRBV11-3|once|TRBD2|TRBJ2-3
TGTGCCAGCAGCTACTCGGGACTAGCGGGGGATACGCAGTATTTT
CASSYSGLAGDTQYF
>TRBV27|NA|NA|TRBJ2-1
TGTGCCAGCAGTGTCCACAACAATGAGCAGTTCTTC
CASSVHNNEQFF
>TRBV21-1|NA|NA|TRBJ1-2
TGTGCCAGCAGCCCCACAGGGCAGGGCTACACCTTC
CASSPTGQGYTF
>TRBV7-2|NA|TRBD1|TRBJ1-2
TGTGCCAGCAGCTTAGGTCCAGGGGGCCCCTATGGCTACACCTTC
CASSLGPGGPYGYTF
>TRBV9|few|TRBD2|TRBJ2-5
TGTGCCAGCAGCGACGGGACTAGCGGGGGGGCAGGGCAAGAGACCCAGTACTTC
CASSDGTSGGAGQETQYF
>TRBV6-2/TRBV6-3|NA|TRBD1|TRBJ2-1
TGTGCCAGCAGCCGGGACAGGAGGAAAAGTTACAATGAGCAGTTCTTC
CASSRDRRKSYNEQFF
>TRBV10-3|NA|NA|TRBJ1-2
TGTGCCATCCGAGGAGAGCCAGGGGTTTATGGCTACACCTTC
CAIRGEPGVYGYTF
>TRBV7-2|once|TRBD1|TRBJ2-1
TGTGCCAGCAGCCAGCCGGGACAGATTGAATTGAATGAGCAGTTCTTC
CASSQPGQIELNEQFF
>TRBV3-1/TRBV3-2|NA|NA|TRBJ2-7
TGTGCCAGCAGCCAAGTGGGCGTCTGGAACGAGCAGTACTTC
CASSQVGVWNEQYF
>TRBV2|NA|TRBD1|TRBJ2-3
TGTGCCAGCAGTGGGACAGGTTCTGGAGCAGATACGCAGTATTTT
CASSGTGSGADTQYF
>TRBV6-2/TRBV6-3|NA|TRBD1|TRBJ2-7
TGTGCCAGCAGTTTCACAGGGGTCGCCGAGCAGTACTTC
CASSFTGVAEQYF
>TRBV6-4|NA|TRBD1|TRBJ1-5
TGTGCCAGCAGTGACTCGATGGACAGGCCCAATCAGCCCCAGCATTTT
CASSDSMDRPNQPQHF